One sample yielded the 10 T cell receptor beta chains listed below, sequenced in a study of T cell responses to AZD1222 COVID-19 vaccine. Generated by immunoSEQ multiplex PCR, the TCRdb table keeps only in-frame clones and is missing some. The sample has around 110,000 clones, approximately 84% seen once. The sample in question was peripheral blood, obtained on day 0 of AZD1222 vaccination. These receptors were obtained from an adult in good health.

This clone was seen a handful of times. This chain joins TRBV12-3 or TRBV12-4 and TRBJ1-6; no firm D call. The CDR3 covers 12 residues. V lost 4 bases, J lost 8 bases, and 6 bases lay in between. In nucleotides, the CDR3 is TGTGCCAGCAGTTCCGGGGATTCACCCCTCCACTTT. This sequence encodes CASSSGDSPLHF.

The chain uses TRBV30 and TRBJ2-7; TRBD1 matches at 8 bases. CDR3 length equals 16 residues. J was trimmed by 1 base and V by 2 bases; bases with no gene match: 10. Germline V gives CDR1 GTSNPN, CDR2 SVGIG (reference sequence). CDR3 protein: CAWSCQGAVGSYEQYF. CDR3 nucleotide sequence: TGTGCCTGGAGTTGCCAGGGGGCGGTTGGGTCCTACGAGCAGTACTTC. Using reference TRBV30 and TRBJ2-7 for the parts outside the CDR3, the full variable domain is SQTIHQWPATLVQPVGSPLSLECTVEGTSNPNLYWYRQAAGRGLQLLFYSVGIGQISSEVPQNLSASRPQDRQFILSSKKLLLSDSGFYLCAWSCQGAVGSYEQYFGPGTRLTVT.

This sequence joins TRBV30 and TRBJ2-3; 11 bases are a match to TRBD2. With V trimmed by 7 bases and J by 1 base, 4 bases remained unmatched. CDR1 is GTSNPN and CDR2 is SVGIG in the germline V gene (reference sequence). The CDR3 consists of 14 residues. The CDR3 is CASGTSGRTDTQYF. CDR3 in DNA: TGTGCCTCCGGGACTAGCGGACGCACAGATACGCAGTATTTT.

The chain carries TRBV28 and TRBJ1-3; D perhaps matches TRBD1 (6 bases). Trimming cost V 8 bases and J 0 bases, with 11 bases left between them. Per the germline V gene, CDR1 is MDHEN and CDR2 is SYDVKM. This CDR3 contains 14 residues. The CDR3 sequence is CASRRGGSGNTIYF. The CDR3 DNA follows: TGTGCCAGCCGCAGGGGTGGCTCTGGAAACACCATATATTTT.

The chain links TRBV23-1 to TRBJ2-4; D may correspond to TRBD1 or TRBD2 (6 bases each). TRBV23-1 is marked as an open reading frame, function uncertain. The CDR3 sequence is 17 residues long. With 2 bases removed from V and 0 bases from J, the gap between germline ends came to 14 bases. As DNA, the CDR3 is TGCGCCAGCAGTCAAAGGTTCAGGGGAGGAGCCAAAAACATTCAGTACTTC. Translating gives CASSQRFRGGAKNIQYF.

This chain uses TRBV28 with TRBJ2-7; 9 positions match TRBD2. This CDR3 spans 15 amino acids. Germline loops: CDR1 MDHEN, CDR2 SYDVKM. The trim removed 2 bases at V and 2 bases at J, leaving 4 bases unmatched. The CDR3 nucleotides read TGTGCCAGCAGTTTAGGAGCGGGAGGCGCCTACGAGCAGTACTTC. It translates to CASSLGAGGAYEQYF.

The chain joins TRBV11-1 to TRBJ1-1; D is undetermined. V was cut by 5 bases and J by 0 bases, with 10 bases left in between. CDR3 length equals 14 residues. CDR1 is SGHAT, CDR2 FQDESV, per germline (reference sequence). DNA of the CDR3: TGTGCCAGCAGCCCGCAGACGATGAACACTGAAGCTTTCTTT. Its translation is CASSPQTMNTEAFF.

The J gene is TRBJ2-7, the V gene TRBV6-5; a possible D gene is TRBD2 (7 bases). Germline lookup yields CDR1 MNHEY and CDR2 SVGAGI. CDR3 length: 16 residues. V lost 0 bases to trimming and J lost 4 bases, with 16 bases between them. The CDR3 nucleotides read TGTGCCAGCAGTTACTCGACCGCGGGGGCCGTATACGAGCAGTACTTC. This encodes CASSYSTAGAVYEQYF.

The V gene is TRBV24-1, the J gene TRBJ2-2; weak D call: TRBD1 (5 bases). CDR1 KGHDR and CDR2 SFDVKD come from the germline V gene. The CDR3 is 16 residues long. V lost 4 bases and J 7 bases, leaving 18 bases between the germline ends. CDR3 coding DNA: TGTGCCACCAGTGACCCGAGGCAGGGTCTACACGGGGAGCTGTTTTTT. As protein: CATSDPRQGLHGELFF.

J is TRBJ2-3 and V is TRBV5-1; D may be TRBD2 (6 bases). Germline V lookup: CDR1 SGHRS, CDR2 YFSETQ. The V and J ends lost 0 bases and 3 bases respectively, with 11 bases between them. CDR3 length equals 15 residues. The CDR3 reads CASSLDGSWTDTQYF. The DNA for the CDR3 is TGCGCCAGCAGCTTGGACGGGAGTTGGACAGATACGCAGTATTTT. Complete variable domain (other parts from reference TRBV5-1 and TRBJ2-3): KAGVTQTPRYLIKTRGQQVTLSCSPISGHRSVSWYQQTPGQGLQFLFEYFSETQRNKGNFPGRFSGRQFSNSRSEMNVSTLELGDSALYLCASSLDGSWTDTQYFGPGTRLTVL.